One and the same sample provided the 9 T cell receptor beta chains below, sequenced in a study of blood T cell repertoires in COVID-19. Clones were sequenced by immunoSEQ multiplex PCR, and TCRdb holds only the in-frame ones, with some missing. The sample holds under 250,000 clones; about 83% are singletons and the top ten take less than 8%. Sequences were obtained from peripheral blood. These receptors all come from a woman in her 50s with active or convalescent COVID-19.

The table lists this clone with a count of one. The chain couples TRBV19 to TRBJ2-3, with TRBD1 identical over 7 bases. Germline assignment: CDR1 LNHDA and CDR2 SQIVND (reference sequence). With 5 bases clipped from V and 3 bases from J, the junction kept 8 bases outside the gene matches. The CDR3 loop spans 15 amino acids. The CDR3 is CASSVTDRATDTQYF. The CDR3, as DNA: TGTGCCAGTAGTGTTACCGACAGGGCGACAGATACGCAGTATTTT.

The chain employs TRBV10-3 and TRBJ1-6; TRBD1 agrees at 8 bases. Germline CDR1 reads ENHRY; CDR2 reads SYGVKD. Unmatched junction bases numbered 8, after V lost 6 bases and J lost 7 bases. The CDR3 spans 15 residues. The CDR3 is CAIRDRATENSPLHF. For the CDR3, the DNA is TGTGCCATCAGGGACAGGGCAACAGAAAATTCACCCCTCCACTTT.

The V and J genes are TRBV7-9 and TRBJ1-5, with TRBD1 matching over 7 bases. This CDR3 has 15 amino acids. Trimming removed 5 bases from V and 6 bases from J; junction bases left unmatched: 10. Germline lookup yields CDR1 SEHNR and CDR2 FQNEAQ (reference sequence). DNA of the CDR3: TGTGCCAGCAGCCTTCAGGGGGGTCTTGGTCAGCCCCAGCATTTT. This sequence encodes CASSLQGGLGQPQHF.

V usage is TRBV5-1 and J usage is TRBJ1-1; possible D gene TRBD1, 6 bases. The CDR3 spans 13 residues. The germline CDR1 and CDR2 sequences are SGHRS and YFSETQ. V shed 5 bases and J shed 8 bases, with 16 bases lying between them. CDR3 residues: CASSQGRVAEAFF. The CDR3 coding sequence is TGCGCCAGCAGTCAGGGGAGGGTGGCGGAAGCTTTCTTT.

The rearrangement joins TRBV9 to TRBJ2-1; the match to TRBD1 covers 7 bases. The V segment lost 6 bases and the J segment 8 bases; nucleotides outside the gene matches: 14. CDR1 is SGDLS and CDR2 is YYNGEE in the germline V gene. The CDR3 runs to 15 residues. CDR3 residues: CASTPRPEGGYEQFF. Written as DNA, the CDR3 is TGTGCCAGCACCCCTCGACCCGAAGGGGGCTATGAGCAGTTCTTC. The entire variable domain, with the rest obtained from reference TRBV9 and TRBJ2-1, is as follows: DSGVTQTPKHLITATGQRVTLRCSPRSGDLSVYWYQQSLDQGLQFLIQYYNGEERAKGNILERFSAQQFPDLHSELNLSSLELGDSALYFCASTPRPEGGYEQFFGPGTRLTVL.

The CDR3 reads CASSLDSGGSYNEQFF. In DNA form, the CDR3 reads TGTGCCAGCTCTTTAGACAGCGGGGGCTCCTACAATGAGCAGTTCTTC. This rearrangement joins TRBV18 to TRBJ2-1; 8 bases agree with TRBD2. V lost 6 bases, J lost 0 bases, and 7 bases stayed unmatched. This CDR3 has 16 amino acids. Germline V gene lookup returns CDR1 KGHSH and CDR2 LQKENI.

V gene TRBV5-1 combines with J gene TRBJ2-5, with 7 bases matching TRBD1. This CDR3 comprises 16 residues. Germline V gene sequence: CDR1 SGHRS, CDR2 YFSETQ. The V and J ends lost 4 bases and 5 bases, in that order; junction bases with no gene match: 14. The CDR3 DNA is TGCGCCAGCAGCCCCCAGCAGGCGACAGGGCGGGAGACCCAGTACTTC. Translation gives CASSPQQATGRETQYF.

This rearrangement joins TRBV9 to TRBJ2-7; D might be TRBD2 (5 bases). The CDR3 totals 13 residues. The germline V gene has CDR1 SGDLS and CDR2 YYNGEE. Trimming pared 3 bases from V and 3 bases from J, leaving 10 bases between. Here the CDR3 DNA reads TGTGCCAGCAGCGGGAAAGGGAGCTACGAGCAGTACTTC. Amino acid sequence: CASSGKGSYEQYF.

The CDR3 coding sequence is TGTGCCAGCAGTGAAGTTAGGGGGCTGCTTAGAAACACCATATATTTT. It encodes CASSEVRGLLRNTIYF. The rearrangement links TRBV6-1 to TRBJ1-3; 7 bases map to TRBD1. Trimming took 1 base from V and 5 from J; bases not matched to a gene: 8. This CDR3 contains 16 residues. Germline V gene lookup returns CDR1 MNHNS and CDR2 SASEGT.